This is a list of T cell receptor beta chains from one sample in a study of shared clonotypes between healthy human individuals. Here immunoSEQ multiplex PCR was the method, and the copy in TCRdb shows in-frame clones only, minus some. This sample yields a few hundred thousand clones, of which more than 75% are seen a single time; about 16% belongs to the top ten. Material for sequencing was memory CD8+ T cells sorted from blood. All receptors come from a man between 18 and 35 years old in good health. The CDR3 runs from the conserved cysteine through the conserved F or W. A D gene is named only where the DNA matches it firmly. Some rows mark clone size as missing; the rest say once, few, many or name a class of expanded clone.

-,TRBJ2-7,TRBV6-5,-,TGTGCCAGCATGAACCTTTACGAGCAGTACTTC,CASMNLYEQYF
-,TRBJ2-7,TRBV4-3,-,TGCGCCAGCAGCCAAGCCCTCCGGCGCGAGCAGTACTTC,CASSQALRREQYF
-,TRBJ2-1,TRBV7-2,-,TGCGCCAGCAGCCTGGGTCTAAACTCCTACAATGAGCAGTTCTTC,CASSLGLNSYNEQFF
-,TRBJ2-1,TRBV30,-,TGTGCCTGGAGTGTAGTGGACAATGAGCAGTTCTTC,CAWSVVDNEQFF
-,TRBJ2-3,TRBV15,TRBD2,TGTGCCACCAGCAGAGATAGGGGAGGGGAAGCAGATACGCAGTATTTT,CATSRDRGGEADTQYF
-,TRBJ1-1,TRBV4-1,-,TGCGCCAGCAGCCAGGGAGCGGGGACGGGCACTGAAGCTTTCTTT,CASSQGAGTGTEAFF
once,TRBJ2-5,TRBV25-1,TRBD2,TGTGCCAGCAGTGATGCTAGCGGGGGGGAGGAGACCCAGTACTTC,CASSDASGGEETQYF
-,TRBJ1-2,TRBV4-3,-,TGCGCCAGCAGCCAAGAGAACAGGGAATTCTTCTATGGCTACACCTTC,CASSQENREFFYGYTF
once,TRBJ2-7,TRBV18,-,TGTGCCAGCTCACCATGGGGCCTAACCTACGAGCAGTACTTC,CASSPWGLTYEQYF
-,TRBJ2-7,TRBV10-2,-,TGCGCCAGCAGTGAGTCGGAAGGGGCCTACGAGCAGTACTTC,CASSESEGAYEQYF
-,TRBJ2-5,TRBV27,-,TGTGCCAGCAGTCGGAGCGGGTACCAAGAGACCCAGTACTTC,CASSRSGYQETQYF